A single sample gave rise to the 8 T cell receptor beta chains below, sequenced in a study of blood T cell repertoires in COVID-19. Measured with immunoSEQ multiplex PCR; TCRdb has only the in-frame clones, and not every one. The sample records 20,000 to 30,000 clones, approximately 75% being singletons. The sequenced sample was peripheral blood. The origin of the receptors is a woman in her seventies with COVID-19, enrolled during active disease.

V and J are TRBV6-5 and TRBJ1-1, with TRBD1 matching over 11 bases. J gave up 4 bases and V 9 bases, and 4 bases lay outside the gene matches. The germline V gene has CDR1 MNHEY and CDR2 SVGAGI. The CDR3 totals 13 residues. In nucleotides, the CDR3 is TGTGCCAGTAAGGGACAGGGGGGCACTGAAGCTTTCTTT. Translated, it gives CASKGQGGTEAFF.

This chain connects TRBV20-1 to TRBJ2-7; perhaps TRBD2 as D (5 bases). The CDR3 has 11 residues. V dropped 3 bases and J dropped 2 bases, with 5 bases sitting between them. The V gene's germline CDR1 is DFQATT and CDR2 SNEGSKA (reference sequence). CDR3 sequence (DNA): TGCAGTGCTAGCGGGACCTACGAGCAGTACTTC. Its translation: CSASGTYEQYF.

V gene TRBV14 combines with J gene TRBJ2-2, with TRBD2 identical over 8 bases. J was trimmed by 1 base and V by 3 bases; bases with no gene match: 4. CDR1 and CDR2 from the germline V gene are SGHDN and FVKESK. This CDR3 is 16 amino acids long. The CDR3 region is CASSQSSGLNTGELFF. CDR3 nucleotides: TGTGCCAGCAGCCAGTCTAGCGGGTTGAACACCGGGGAGCTGTTTTTT.

The CDR3 reads CASIQRGGRYNEQFF. The CDR3 bases are TGTGCCAGCATTCAGCGGGGGGGCAGGTACAATGAGCAGTTCTTC. This rearrangement joins TRBV7-2 to TRBJ2-1; 10 bases are shared with TRBD2. Germline CDR1 SGHTA, CDR2 FQGNSA. The length of the CDR3 is 15 residues. Unmatched junction bases numbered 7, after V lost 7 bases and J lost 4 bases.

This clone was detected a few times. The V call is TRBV21-1, the J call TRBJ1-5; TRBD1, the table's D call, lacks a check against the DNA. TRBV21-1 is flagged as a pseudogene. The CDR3 runs 15 residues. The CDR3 DNA sequence: TGTGCCAGCAGCAAAATGAGGGACAGGGATCAGCCCCAGCATTTT. It codes for CASSKMRDRDQPQHF.

This sequence joins TRBV15 and TRBJ2-2; the D is unclear. The CDR3 is 13 amino acids. Germline V CDR1 and CDR2: LNHNV, YYDKDF (reference sequence). V was cut by 0 bases and J by 7 bases, with 6 bases left in between. CDR3 in amino acids: CATSRDNYGELFF. DNA of the CDR3: TGTGCCACCAGCAGAGATAATTACGGGGAGCTGTTTTTT.

The chain links TRBV7-3 to TRBJ2-1; 9 nucleotides line up with TRBD2. With 5 bases clipped from V and 9 bases from J, the junction kept 14 bases outside the gene matches. The CDR3 runs 16 residues. Germline V gives CDR1 SGHTA, CDR2 FQGTGA. The DNA for the CDR3 is TGTGCCAGCAGCCCCGGGACTAGCAGGGCTCAGGGTGAGCAGTTCTTC. This translates into CASSPGTSRAQGEQFF.

J is TRBJ2-7 and V is TRBV5-5; possibly TRBD1 for D (5 bases). Germline V CDR1 and CDR2: SGHKS, YYEKEE (reference sequence). The CDR3 spans 13 residues. Trimming cost V 0 bases and J 3 bases, with 7 bases left between them. CDR3 in DNA: TGTGCCAGCAGCTTGGGGGGCGGCTACGAGCAGTACGTC. It yields the protein CASSLGGGYEQYV.